These 2 T cell receptor beta chains were all obtained from the same sample, sequenced in a study of Ad26.COV2.S vaccination and SARS-CoV-2 variants. The treatment here: around 19 received Ad26.COV2.S at low or high dose, single or two shots; 5 received placebo; per-sample allocation not given. Material that was analyzed had been drawn on day 63 after the first vaccine or placebo injection. Some clones are missing from TCRdb's copy, which holds only in-frame ones; the method was immunoSEQ multiplex PCR. The table has more than 300,000 clones, 86% seen once. The specimen comprised peripheral blood, sampled in a trial of Ad26.COV2.S vaccine versus placebo. Source of these receptors: a person between 18 and 65 years old who received the Ad26.COV2.S COVID-19 vaccine or a placebo.

In this sample, this clone turned up a few times. The J gene is TRBJ1-2, the V gene TRBV7-8; weak D call: TRBD1 (5 bases). With 0 bases removed from V and 3 bases from J, the gap between germline ends came to 8 bases. The CDR3 contains 14 residues. Germline-derived CDR1 and CDR2 are SGHVS and FQNEAQ. This CDR3 is CASSLARAHYGYTF. In DNA, the CDR3 is TGTGCCAGCAGCTTAGCCAGGGCCCACTATGGCTACACCTTC. The full variable domain, completed using reference TRBV7-8 and TRBJ1-2, is GAGVSQSPRYKVAKRGQDVALRCDPISGHVSLFWYQQALGQGPEFLTYFQNEAQLDKSGLPSDRFFAERPEGSVSTLKIQRTQQEDSAVYLCASSLARAHYGYTFGSGTRLTVV.

This chain uses TRBV29-1 with TRBJ1-3, with 7 bases identical to TRBD1. Per the germline V gene, CDR1 is SQVTM and CDR2 is ANQGSEA. The V gene end was trimmed by 6 bases and the J gene end by 4 bases; junction bases not matched to a gene: 9. This CDR3 is 14 amino acids long. The CDR3 DNA sequence: TGCAGCGTCGGTATCACAGGGGTCGGAAACACCATATATTTT. Its protein product is CSVGITGVGNTIYF.